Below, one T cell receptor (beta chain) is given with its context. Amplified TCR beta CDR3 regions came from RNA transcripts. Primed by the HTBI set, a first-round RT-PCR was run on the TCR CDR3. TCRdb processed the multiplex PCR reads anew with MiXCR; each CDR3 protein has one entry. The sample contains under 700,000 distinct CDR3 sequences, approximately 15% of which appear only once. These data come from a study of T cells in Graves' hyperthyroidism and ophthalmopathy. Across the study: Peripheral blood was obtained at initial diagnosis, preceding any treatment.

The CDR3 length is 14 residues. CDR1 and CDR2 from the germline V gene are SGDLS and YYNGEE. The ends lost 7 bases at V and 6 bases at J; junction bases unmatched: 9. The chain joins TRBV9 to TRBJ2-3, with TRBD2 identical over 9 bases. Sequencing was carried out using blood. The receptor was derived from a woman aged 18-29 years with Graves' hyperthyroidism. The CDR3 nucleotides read TGTGCCAGCGGGGGAATAGCGGGAGCTGATACGCAGTATTTT. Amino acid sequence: CASGGIAGADTQYF.